This TCR beta chain was found in a study of CD8 T cells in Susac syndrome. As regards this clonotype: Its antigen remains unknown.

After extraction with the RNeasy kit, about 0.45 to 1 ug of the RNA was reverse transcribed using random hexamers. By means of immunoSEQ multiplex PCR, TCR beta CDR3 spanning 54 Vbeta and 13 Jbeta underwent amplification. TCRdb processed the immunoSEQ multiplex PCR reads anew with MiXCR; each CDR3 protein has one entry. The sample contains tens of thousands of distinct CDR3 sequences, roughly 94% of which appear only once. Study-wide findings and caveats: The CD4+ T cell repertoires in Susac syndrome did not show any clonal expansion.

The receptor's source is a human donor with Susac syndrome. The sequencing input was CD4+ T cells from PBMCs.

The DNA for the CDR3 is TGTGCCAGCGCAGGGAGCTCCTACGAGCAGTACTTC. Its translation: CASAGSSYEQYF. V usage is TRBV7-9 and J usage is TRBJ2-7, with D tentatively TRBD1 or TRBD2 (5 bases each). Germline assignment: CDR1 SEHNR and CDR2 FQNEAQ (reference sequence). CDR3 length: 12 amino acids. V lost 8 bases and J 0 bases, leaving 8 bases between the germline ends.